Below are 19 T cell receptor beta chains sequenced from a single sample in a study of Ad26.COV2.S vaccination and SARS-CoV-2 variants. Produced via immunoSEQ multiplex PCR; TCRdb's table is partial and in-frame only. The repertoire has 300,000 to 400,000 clones, about 90% of them found once; the top ten carry 3.9%. The specimen was peripheral blood, collected after recovery from COVID-19. The receptors were gathered from a human donor who had recovered from COVID-19.

The CDR3 bases are TGTGCCAGCAACCAAGGGGGCCGGGACACTGAAGCTTTCTTT. Protein sequence: CASNQGGRDTEAFF. This chain links TRBV19 with TRBJ1-1; TRBD1 matches at 7 bases. The CDR3 runs 14 residues. Germline CDR1 LNHDA, CDR2 SQIVND (reference sequence). With 9 bases clipped from V and 3 bases from J, the junction kept 10 bases outside the gene matches.

The genes are TRBV7-2 and TRBJ2-3; D possibly corresponds to TRBD2 (5 bases). The V end lost 3 bases, the J end lost 1 base, and 11 bases lay between the germline ends. Germline-derived CDR1 and CDR2 are SGHTA and FQGNSA. The CDR3 is 15 amino acids. The CDR3 reads CASSFPGLRTDTQYF. CDR3 nucleotide sequence: TGTGCCAGCAGCTTCCCCGGACTGCGCACAGATACGCAGTATTTT.

This clone was seen just once. The J gene is TRBJ2-3, the V gene TRBV27; D uncertain. CDR1 MNHEY and CDR2 SMNVEV come from the germline V gene (reference sequence). CDR3 length: 15 amino acids. V lost 5 bases and J lost 2, with 14 bases in between. The CDR3: CASSPLITLTDTQYF. The CDR3 DNA reads TGTGCCAGCAGTCCCTTGATTACGCTCACAGATACGCAGTATTTT.

CDR3 nucleotide sequence: TGTGCCAGCAGCTCTAGCGGGGGATCCTACAATGAGCAGTTCTTC. Protein: CASSSSGGSYNEQFF. The chain recombines TRBV7-6 with TRBJ2-1; 10 bases are a match to TRBD2. V lost 4 bases and J lost 1; bases outside the gene matches: 1. This CDR3 spans 15 amino acids. Germline CDR1 SGHVS, CDR2 FNYEAQ.

This sequence joins TRBV29-1 and TRBJ1-2; 10 positions agree with TRBD1. V gave up 2 bases and J gave up 7 bases; unmatched junction bases: 10. The CDR3 spans 15 residues. Germline loops: CDR1 SQVTM, CDR2 ANQGSEA. As DNA, the CDR3 is TGCAGCGTTGAAAAAGGACAGGGGGGTCGTGGTGGCTACACCTTC. It is translated as CSVEKGQGGRGGYTF.

V is TRBV12-3 or TRBV12-4 and J is TRBJ2-1, with TRBD1 matching 7 bases. V was clipped by 6 bases and J by 8 bases; unmatched bases: 4. The CDR3 consists of 12 residues. The CDR3 DNA reads TGTGCCAGCAGGAAACAGGGGTATGAGCAGTTCTTC. Residues: CASRKQGYEQFF.

The chain employs TRBV24-1 and TRBJ1-6, with 8 bases that match TRBD1. Germline lookup yields CDR1 KGHDR and CDR2 SFDVKD. Unmatched junction bases numbered 11, after V lost 6 bases and J lost 8 bases. The CDR3 sequence is 16 residues long. CDR3 DNA: TGTGCCACCAGTAAGAGGAGACAGGGGTGTTATTCACCCCTCCACTTT. Translating gives CATSKRRQGCYSPLHF.

This chain links TRBV5-6 with TRBJ2-1, with D possibly matching TRBD2 (5 bases). CDR3 length: 12 amino acids. The ends were cut back, 2 bases at V and 10 bases at J, with 10 bases in the middle. The germline V gene has CDR1 SGHDT and CDR2 YYEEEE. The CDR3 here is CASSLISGEQFF. The CDR3 DNA reads TGTGCCAGCAGCTTAATCTCGGGGGAGCAGTTCTTC.

The V and J genes are TRBV10-3 and TRBJ2-7, with D perhaps TRBD2 (7 bases). Germline V CDR1 and CDR2: ENHRY, SYGVKD. The CDR3 covers 16 residues. V lost 1 base and J 5 bases, leaving 18 bases between the germline ends. The CDR3 coding sequence is TGTGCCATCAGTGAGTGGTCGGGGGGCCGAGGGAACGAGCAGTACTTC. The encoded protein is CAISEWSGGRGNEQYF.

The chain joins TRBV6-6 to TRBJ1-5; 11 bases fit TRBD1. CDR3 length: 16 amino acids. In germline, CDR1 is MNHNY, CDR2 SVGAGI (reference sequence). Losses at the gene ends were 6 bases for V and 6 bases for J; bases not matched to a gene: 10. In nucleotides, the CDR3 is TGTGCCAGCAGCCGGACAGGGGGCCGAGGGAGTCAGCCCCAGCATTTT. Protein: CASSRTGGRGSQPQHF.

The rearrangement uses TRBV5-1 and TRBJ2-3; 7 bases are shared with TRBD1. The CDR3 runs to 15 residues. With V trimmed by 3 bases and J by 2 bases, 6 bases remained unmatched. Germline V gene data show CDR1 as SGHRS and CDR2 as YFSETQ. Written as DNA, the CDR3 is TGCGCCAGCAGCTCCTACAGGGGTCTCACAGATACGCAGTATTTT. Translation: CASSSYRGLTDTQYF.

The rearrangement links TRBV10-1 to TRBJ2-1; 8 bases map to TRBD2. The length of the CDR3 is 17 residues. Per germline, CDR1 WNHNN and CDR2 SYGVQD (reference sequence). The V segment lost 2 bases and the J segment 7 bases; nucleotides outside the gene matches: 13. CDR3 sequence (DNA): TGCGCCAGCAGTGAGCGGGAGGGACACTTAAAGGCTAATGAGCAGTTCTTC. This gives the protein CASSEREGHLKANEQFF.

Details on this clone: Additional DNA sequences in this sample encode the identical CDR3. The chain combines TRBV19 with TRBJ1-1; possible D gene TRBD1, 5 bases. The germline V gene has CDR1 LNHDA and CDR2 SQIVND (reference sequence). CDR3 size: 14 residues. Trimming shortened V by 1 base and J by 1 base, and 7 bases separated the two germline ends. CDR3 loop: CASSIGGANTEAFF. The CDR3 region has the DNA TGTGCCAGTAGTATAGGTGGGGCGAACACTGAAGCTTTCTTT.

CDR3 in amino acids: CASSLGSRGRDTEAFF. CDR3 nucleotides: TGTGCCAGCAGCTTAGGATCCAGGGGGCGCGACACTGAAGCTTTCTTT. This rearrangement joins TRBV7-8 to TRBJ1-1; TRBD1 matches at 8 bases. Germline lookup yields CDR1 SGHVS and CDR2 FQNEAQ. The CDR3 spans 16 residues. J gave up 3 bases and V 1 base, and 7 bases lay outside the gene matches.

The V call is TRBV6-5, the J call TRBJ1-6; possible D gene TRBD1, 6 bases. V was cut by 10 bases and J by 3 bases, with 7 bases left in between. CDR1 is MNHEY, CDR2 SVGAGI, per germline. This CDR3 region has 12 residues. The CDR3 DNA sequence: TGTGCCATACAGGGCTATAATTCACCCCTCCACTTT. Residues: CAIQGYNSPLHF.

This clone was picked up a small number of times. The chain joins TRBV7-3 to TRBJ1-6; no firm D call. The CDR3 covers 14 residues. Germline values: CDR1 SGHTA, CDR2 FQGTGA. Trimming took 4 bases from V and 7 from J, leaving 11 bases between them. The CDR3 region has the DNA TGTGCCAGCAGCTCACGGGGAGGGAATTCACCCCTCCACTTT. Translated, it gives CASSSRGGNSPLHF.

This chain links TRBV4-1 with TRBJ1-5; D is perhaps TRBD1 (5 bases). Trimming stripped 3 bases from V and 4 bases from J, with 10 bases between. Germline V gene lookup returns CDR1 MGHRA and CDR2 YSYEKL. This CDR3 has 14 residues. The CDR3 loop is CASSQGRANQPQHF. CDR3 nucleotide sequence: TGCGCCAGCAGCCAGGGCAGGGCTAATCAGCCCCAGCATTTT.

The V gene is TRBV7-9, the J gene TRBJ1-6; TRBD1 aligns across 7 bases. The ends lost 4 bases at V and 4 bases at J; junction bases unmatched: 4. The CDR3 sequence is 15 residues long. The V gene's germline CDR1 is SEHNR and CDR2 FQNEAQ (reference sequence). Here the CDR3 DNA reads TGTGCCAGCAGCTACGGACAGGATTATAATTCACCCCTCCACTTT. Residues: CASSYGQDYNSPLHF.

The rearrangement joins TRBV19 to TRBJ1-5, with no clear D. Between the trimmed V and J ends, which lost 4 bases and 2 bases, there was a span of 18 bases. The CDR3 consists of 17 residues. Per the germline V gene, CDR1 is LNHDA and CDR2 is SQIVND (reference sequence). The CDR3 protein is CASSTGGQYPGNQPQHF. CDR3 coding DNA: TGTGCCAGTAGTACCGGCGGGCAGTACCCTGGCAATCAGCCCCAGCATTTT. Combining the CDR3 with reference TRBV19 and TRBJ1-5 gives the whole variable domain DGGITQSPKYLFRKEGQNVTLSCEQNLNHDAMYWYRQDPGQGLRLIYYSQIVNDFQKGDIAEGYSVSREKKESFPLTVTSAQKNPTAFYLCASSTGGQYPGNQPQHFGDGTRLSIL.